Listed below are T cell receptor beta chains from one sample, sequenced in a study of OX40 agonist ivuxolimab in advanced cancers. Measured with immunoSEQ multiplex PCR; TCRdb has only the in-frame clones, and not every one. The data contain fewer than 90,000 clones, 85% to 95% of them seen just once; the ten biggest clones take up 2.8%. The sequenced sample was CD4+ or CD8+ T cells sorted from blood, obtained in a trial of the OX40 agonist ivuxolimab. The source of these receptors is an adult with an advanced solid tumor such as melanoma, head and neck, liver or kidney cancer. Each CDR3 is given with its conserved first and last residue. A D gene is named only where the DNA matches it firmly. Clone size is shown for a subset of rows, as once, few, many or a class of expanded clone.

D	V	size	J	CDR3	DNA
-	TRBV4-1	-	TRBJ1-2	CASSQFLQGYRYGYTF	TGCGCCAGCAGCCAATTCTTGCAGGGTTACCGCTATGGCTACACCTTC
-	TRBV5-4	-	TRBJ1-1	CASSLGGPGMNTEAFF	TGTGCCAGCAGCCTAGGGGGGCCCGGCATGAACACTGAAGCTTTCTTT
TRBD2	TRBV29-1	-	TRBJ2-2	CSALTSLNTGELFF	TGCAGCGCCCTGACTAGCTTGAACACCGGGGAGCTGTTTTTT
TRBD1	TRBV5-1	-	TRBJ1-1	CASSYYPGGAANTEAFF	TGCGCCAGCAGCTATTACCCAGGGGGGGCCGCGAACACTGAAGCTTTCTTT
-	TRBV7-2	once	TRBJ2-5	CASSSYQETQYF	TGTGCCAGCAGCTCCTACCAAGAGACCCAGTACTTC
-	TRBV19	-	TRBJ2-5	CASSMNGETQYF	TGTGCCAGTAGTATGAATGGGGAGACCCAGTACTTC
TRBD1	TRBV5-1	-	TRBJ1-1	CASSTGQARDTEAFF	TGCGCCAGCAGCACCGGACAGGCCAGGGACACTGAAGCTTTCTTT
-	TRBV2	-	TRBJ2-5	CASSKTGETQYF	TGTGCCAGCAGCAAGACCGGAGAGACCCAGTACTTC
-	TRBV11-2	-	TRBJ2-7	CASSPSGGEGYEQYF	TGTGCCAGCAGCCCGTCGGGGGGCGAGGGATACGAGCAGTACTTC
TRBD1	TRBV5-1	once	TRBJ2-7	CASSPTPPGTGDEQYF	TGCGCCAGCAGCCCAACGCCGCCCGGGACAGGGGATGAGCAGTACTTC
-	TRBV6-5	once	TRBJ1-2	CASSLIAGAGYTF	TGTGCCAGCAGTTTAATAGCTGGTGCGGGCTACACCTTC
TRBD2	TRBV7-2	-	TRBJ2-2	CASSLLAGGSAGELFF	TGTGCCAGCAGCTTACTAGCGGGGGGATCGGCCGGGGAGCTGTTTTTT
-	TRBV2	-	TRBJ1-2	CASSNIGVEGYTF	TGTGCCAGCAGCAATATTGGGGTGGAGGGCTACACCTTC
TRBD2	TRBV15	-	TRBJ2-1	CATSRSPMTSGESNEQFF	TGTGCCACCAGCAGATCCCCGATGACTAGCGGCGAATCCAATGAGCAGTTCTTC
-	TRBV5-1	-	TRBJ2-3	CASTSEGTVTDTQYF	TGCGCCAGCACCTCGGAGGGGACAGTCACAGATACGCAGTATTTT
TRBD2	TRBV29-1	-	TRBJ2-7	CSVREDSYEQYF	TGCAGCGTACGGGAGGACTCCTACGAGCAGTACTTC
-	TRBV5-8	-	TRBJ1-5	CASSLREYSNQPQHF	TGTGCCAGCAGCTTACGAGAGTATAGCAATCAGCCCCAGCATTTT